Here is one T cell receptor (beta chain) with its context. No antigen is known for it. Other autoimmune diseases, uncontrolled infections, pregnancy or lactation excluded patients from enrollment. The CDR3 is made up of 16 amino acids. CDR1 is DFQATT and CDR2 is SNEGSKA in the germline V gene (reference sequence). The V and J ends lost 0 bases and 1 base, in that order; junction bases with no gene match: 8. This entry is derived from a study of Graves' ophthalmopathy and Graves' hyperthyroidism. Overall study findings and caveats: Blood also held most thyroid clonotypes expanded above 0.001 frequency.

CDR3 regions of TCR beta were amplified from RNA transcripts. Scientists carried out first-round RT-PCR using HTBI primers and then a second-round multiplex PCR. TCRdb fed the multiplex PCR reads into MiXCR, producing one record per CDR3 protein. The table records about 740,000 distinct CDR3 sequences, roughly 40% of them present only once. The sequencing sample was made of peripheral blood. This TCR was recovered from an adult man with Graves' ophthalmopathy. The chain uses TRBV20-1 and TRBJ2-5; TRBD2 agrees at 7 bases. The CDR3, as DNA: TGCAGTGCTAGAGAATGGGAGGGCGCTATCCAAGAGACCCAGTACTTC. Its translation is CSAREWEGAIQETQYF.